This TCR beta chain was found in a study of CD4 T cells in relation to SARS-CoV-2 and coronaviruses. Study-level information: Controls used an HIV-1 Nef peptide pool or no peptide. General study findings and limits: No crossreactivity against non-spike viral proteins was tested here. In roughly 60% of donors, memory CD4+ clonotypes crossrecognized SARS-CoV-2 and at least one common cold coronavirus spike.

Unexposed donor CD4+ T cells date from about 2011-2018, before the COVID-19 pandemic. The cells were cultured for about ten days before CD4+ T cells were isolated. Testing used SARS-CoV-2 S/N and four cold-coronavirus spikes on unexposed-donor CD4+ T cells, cells permitting. CDR1 is SGHRS and CDR2 is YFSETQ in the germline V gene. Trimming removed 2 bases from V and 8 bases from J, with 19 bases in between. The CDR3 runs 15 residues. Note on this clone: What it recognizes is unknown.

Produced via immunoSEQ multiplex PCR; TCRdb's table is partial and in-frame only. The sample lists roughly 20,000 clones, around 74% occurring once. This receptor was identified in a human donor in good health. The V call is TRBV5-1, the J call TRBJ1-2; D is perhaps TRBD1 (5 bases). Source material: CD4+ T cells from PBMCs, cultured in vitro. CDR3 amino acids: CASSLAGTERLGYTF. CDR3 in DNA: TGCGCCAGCAGCTTAGCCGGGACCGAGCGTTTAGGCTACACCTTC.